This TCR beta chain stems from a study of vaccination and CD4 T cells after COVID-19. For the study at large: Convalescent individuals numbered four females and six males, two being Hispanic. Notes on the study in general: Median SARS-CoV-2-reactive clonotypes rose from roughly 22 to 38, not significantly.

Sequencing of DNA taken from cultured CD4+ T cells relied on the Oncomine TCR Beta short-read assay. MiXCR, applied by TCRdb to the PCR reads, yields one record per CDR3 protein. The data contain 15,000 or so distinct CDR3 sequences, roughly 40% of them singletons. As to treatment: approximately nine-day PBMC culture with coronavirus spike peptide pools or control peptides (ViraFEST assay). The length of the CDR3 is 13 residues. Germline values: CDR1 SGHTA, CDR2 FQGTGA. Trimming took 1 base from V and 8 from J; bases not matched to a gene: 3. On this clonotype: Antigen: not known.

The V and J genes are TRBV7-3 and TRBJ1-2; 8 bases are a match to TRBD1. Sequences were obtained from CD4+ T cells from blood, cultured in vitro. This receptor was obtained from a human donor who had recovered from COVID-19. The CDR3 sequence: CASSLNRGNGYTF. DNA for the CDR3: TGTGCCAGCAGCTTAAACAGGGGGAACGGCTACACCTTC.